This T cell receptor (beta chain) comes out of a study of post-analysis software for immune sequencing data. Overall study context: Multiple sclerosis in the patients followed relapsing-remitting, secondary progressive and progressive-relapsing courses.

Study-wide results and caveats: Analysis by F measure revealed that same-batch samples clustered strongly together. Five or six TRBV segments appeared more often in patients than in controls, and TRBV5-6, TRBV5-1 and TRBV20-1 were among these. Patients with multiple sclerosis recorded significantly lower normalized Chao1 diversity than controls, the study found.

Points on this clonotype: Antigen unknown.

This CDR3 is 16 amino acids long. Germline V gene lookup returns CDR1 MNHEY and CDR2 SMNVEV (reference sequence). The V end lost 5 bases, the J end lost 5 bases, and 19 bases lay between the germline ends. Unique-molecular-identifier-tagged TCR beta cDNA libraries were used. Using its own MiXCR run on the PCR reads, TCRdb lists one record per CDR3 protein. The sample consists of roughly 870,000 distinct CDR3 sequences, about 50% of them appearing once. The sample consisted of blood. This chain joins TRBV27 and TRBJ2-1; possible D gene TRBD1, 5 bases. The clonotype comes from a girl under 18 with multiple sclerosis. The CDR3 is CASSRQLPGLNNEQFF. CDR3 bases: TGTGCCAGCAGTCGACAGCTACCCGGGTTAAACAATGAGCAGTTCTTC.